The clone carrying this TCR beta chain is a singleton in its sample. Losses at the gene ends were 5 bases for V and 6 bases for J; bases not matched to a gene: 6. Germline-derived CDR1 and CDR2 are SNHLY and FYNNEI. This CDR3 spans 15 amino acids. Assay used: immunoSEQ multiplex PCR; TCRdb lists only in-frame clones, some missing. The sample lists under 75,000 clones, 65% to 80% occurring once. This entry comes from a study of blood T cell repertoires in COVID-19. On the study more broadly: Acute and convalescent COVID-19 samples came from the United States, Italy and Spain.

Sequencing was performed on peripheral blood. This chain connects TRBV2 to TRBJ2-1; the match to TRBD2 covers 11 bases. The receptor was derived from a woman between 65 and 79 years old with acute or convalescent COVID-19. The CDR3 DNA reads TGTGCCAGCAGTCTTAGCGGGGGGGCCTCCAATGAGCAGTTCTTC. This codes for CASSLSGGASNEQFF.